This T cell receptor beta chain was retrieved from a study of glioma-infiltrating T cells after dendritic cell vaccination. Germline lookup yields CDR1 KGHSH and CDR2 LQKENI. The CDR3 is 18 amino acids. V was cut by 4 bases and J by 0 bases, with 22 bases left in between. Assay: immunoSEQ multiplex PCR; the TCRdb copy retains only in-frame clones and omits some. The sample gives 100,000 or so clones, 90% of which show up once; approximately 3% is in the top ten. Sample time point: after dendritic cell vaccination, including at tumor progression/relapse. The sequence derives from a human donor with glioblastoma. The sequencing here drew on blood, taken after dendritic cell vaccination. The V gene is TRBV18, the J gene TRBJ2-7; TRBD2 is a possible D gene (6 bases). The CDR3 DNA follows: TGTGCCAGCTCACGAGACCGGGGAGGACGAGAAATCTCCTACGAGCAGTACTTC. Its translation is CASSRDRGGREISYEQYF.